This is a list of T cell receptor beta chains from one sample in a study of shared T cell receptors in the human thymus. Repertoires were generated with immunoSEQ multiplex PCR, while TCRdb's copy carries only in-frame clones and drops some. This sample carries 600,000 or so clones, around 87% of them seen once, and the ten largest clones take under 0.01%. This same sample was also part of a study on human thymus T cells.

Sequenced: thymocytes. The receptors here all came from a boy younger than two with a congenital heart defect. CDR3s include the opening cysteine and the closing phenylalanine or tryptophan. Fields, in order: V gene, CDR3 length, J gene, CDR3 protein.

V: TRBV5-1; length: 15; J: TRBJ2-1; CDR3: CASSFGAGTNNEQFF
V: TRBV5-6; length: 17; J: TRBJ2-7; CDR3: CASSLTDNGTKSYEQYF
V: TRBV6-6; length: 15; J: NA; CDR3: CASRRDSFSLYEQYF
V: TRBV4-3; length: 17; J: TRBJ2-7; CDR3: CASSQDHERESSYEQYF
V: TRBV5-4; length: 16; J: TRBJ2-5; CDR3: CASESFEATEKVTQYF
V: TRBV14; length: 22; J: TRBJ2-5; CDR3: CASSHTSKASGGAWFNGETQYF
V: TRBV15; length: 17; J: TRBJ1-5; CDR3: CATSRVGQGRSNQPQHF
V: TRBV28; length: 16; J: TRBJ1-3; CDR3: CASSLSRQGKGNTIYF
V: TRBV4-3; length: 16; J: TRBJ1-5; CDR3: CASSQVHRDTYQPQHF
V: TRBV14; length: 13; J: TRBJ1-2; CDR3: CASSQDPLCGYTF
V: TRBV5-3; length: 19; J: TRBJ1-1; CDR3: CARSSRPDRGVGMNTEAFF
V: TRBV30; length: 13; J: NA; CDR3: CAWSEDRSYEQYF
V: TRBV4-1; length: 16; J: TRBJ2-3; CDR3: CASSQERGGSTDTQYF
V: TRBV11-2; length: 18; J: TRBJ2-7; CDR3: CASSPRRGQREVVLEQYF
V: TRBV19; length: 17; J: TRBJ1-2; CDR3: CASSMSPPGQGPGGYTF
V: TRBV7-3; length: 13; J: TRBJ1-6; CDR3: CASSVDYNSPLHF
V: TRBV19; length: 17; J: TRBJ1-6; CDR3: CASSARDRVRNNSPLHF
V: TRBV6-5; length: 16; J: TRBJ1-6; CDR3: CASSYSRPSYNSPLHF
V: TRBV7-2; length: 17; J: TRBJ1-2; CDR3: CASSLNLGHPRDYGYTF
V: TRBV4-3; length: 19; J: TRBJ2-7; CDR3: CASSQVRGGRDLGAYEQYF
V: TRBV7-2; length: 15; J: TRBJ1-5; CDR3: CASSLGVRGTQPQHF
V: TRBV7-2; length: 12; J: TRBJ1-2; CDR3: CASSLQGYGYTF
V: TRBV28; length: 17; J: TRBJ2-2; CDR3: CASSRSGGRASHRELFF
V: TRBV5-1; length: 14; J: TRBJ2-7; CDR3: CASSRNQGSYEQYF
V: TRBV5-1; length: 17; J: TRBJ2-7; CDR3: CASRMTSGRIGPYEQYF
V: TRBV5-8; length: 13; J: TRBJ2-7; CDR3: CASSSGLRYEQYF
V: TRBV4-1; length: 16; J: TRBJ1-4; CDR3: CASSQEAESAREKLFF
V: TRBV18; length: 14; J: TRBJ1-2; CDR3: CASSPPSGQSGYTF
V: TRBV5-4; length: 16; J: TRBJ2-7; CDR3: CASSWNLSGGSYEQYF
V: TRBV5-8; length: 19; J: TRBJ1-5; CDR3: CASSLAGTGTTFSNQPQHF
V: TRBV2; length: 16; J: TRBJ1-5; CDR3: CASSEMAGRPNQPQHF
V: TRBV11-2; length: 14; J: TRBJ2-7; CDR3: CASSLVGRDYEQYF
V: TRBV27; length: 18; J: TRBJ1-2; CDR3: CASSTTPGQGSGCYGYTF
V: TRBV4-3; length: 16; J: TRBJ2-1; CDR3: CASSQDPWALYNEQFF
V: TRBV18; length: 14; J: TRBJ1-2; CDR3: CASSPTGPGYGYTF
V: TRBV19; length: 14; J: TRBJ2-1; CDR3: CASKEVAGGDEQFF